This entry lists 15 T cell receptor beta chains sequenced from one sample in a study of cytomegalovirus exposure and HLA in healthy donors. Profiling relied on immunoSEQ multiplex PCR, and the TCRdb table lists in-frame clones only, not all of them. The data show some 190,000 clones, around nine tenths seen once. Material for sequencing was PBMCs. Receptors were obtained from a man aged 25-40 years in good health and CMV-seropositive.

The V call is TRBV29-1, the J call TRBJ2-1; TRBD2 aligns across 10 bases. The CDR3 has 16 residues. V trimming: 4 bases; J trimming: 3 bases; junction bases outside the gene matches: 9. The germline CDR1 and CDR2 sequences are SQVTM and ANQGSEA. This chain's CDR3 is CSVVTGLAAFYNEQFF. CDR3 DNA: TGCAGCGTTGTGACAGGACTAGCGGCCTTCTACAATGAGCAGTTCTTC.

The CDR3 DNA reads as TGTGCCAGCAGCAACCAGAACCTGGGTGGCGAGCAGTACTTC. Residues: CASSNQNLGGEQYF. This chain connects TRBV11-2 to TRBJ2-7; D unresolved. V was trimmed by 5 bases and J by 6 bases, leaving 17 bases between them. Germline-derived CDR1 and CDR2 are SGHAT and FQNNGV. CDR3 length: 14 residues.

The rearrangement uses TRBV2 and TRBJ2-3, with D perhaps matching TRBD2 (5 bases). Germline CDR1 is SNHLY and CDR2 is FYNNEI. The V and J ends lost 4 bases and 4 bases respectively, with 9 bases between them. The CDR3 loop spans 13 amino acids. In DNA, the CDR3 is TGTGCCAGCAGTGGTCGGGGTCCAGATACGCAGTATTTT. This sequence encodes CASSGRGPDTQYF.

This clone came up once. The chain has TRBV6-6 and TRBJ2-1; perhaps D is TRBD1 or TRBD2 (6 bases each). Per the germline V gene, CDR1 is MNHNY and CDR2 is SVGAGI (reference sequence). The CDR3 covers 16 residues. The V end lost 6 bases, the J end lost 4 bases, and 19 bases lay between the germline ends. CDR3 sequence (DNA): TGTGCCAGCAGCTCGATGAGGGGGGTAGGGTACAATGAGCAGTTCTTC. As protein: CASSSMRGVGYNEQFF.

The rearrangement uses TRBV7-9 and TRBJ2-6, with a weak D call TRBD2 (6 bases). V lost 3 bases and J lost 0, with 15 bases in between. The CDR3 consists of 18 residues. Germline V gene sequence: CDR1 SEHNR, CDR2 FQNEAQ (reference sequence). The CDR3 region has the DNA TGTGCCAGCAGCTTGGTCAGGGAGGCTCTCTCTGGGGCCAACGTCCTGACTTTC. This translates into CASSLVREALSGANVLTF.

The chain uses TRBV28 and TRBJ1-5, with unresolved D. The CDR3 length is 14 residues. Germline V gene lookup returns CDR1 MDHEN and CDR2 SYDVKM. V lost 6 bases and J lost 5, with 14 bases in between. The DNA of the CDR3 is TGTGCCAGCAGCTCCCAAACCGGGTATCAGCCCCAGCATTTT. Translated: CASSSQTGYQPQHF.

The chain couples TRBV4-1 to TRBJ1-6; D not resolved. The CDR3 totals 14 residues. CDR1 and CDR2 (germline): MGHRA, YSYEKL. V was trimmed by 1 base and J by 5 bases, leaving 6 bases between them. The CDR3 bases are TGCGCCAGCAGCCAAGGCCGGAATAATTCACCCCTCCACTTT. Translation gives CASSQGRNNSPLHF.

The rearrangement joins TRBV5-1 to TRBJ1-4, with D uncertain. V was clipped by 1 base and J by 4 bases, with 5 bases between them. CDR1 and CDR2 from the germline V gene are SGHRS and YFSETQ. The CDR3 spans 13 residues. The CDR3 here is CASSLNINEKLFF. CDR3 nucleotides: TGCGCCAGCAGCTTGAACATTAATGAAAAACTGTTTTTT.

V and J are TRBV7-3 and TRBJ2-3; 9 nucleotides line up with TRBD1. After removal of 4 bases from V and 5 bases from J, the junction contained 7 bases not matched to a gene. CDR1 is SGHTA, CDR2 FQGTGA, per germline. This CDR3 spans 15 amino acids. The CDR3 loop reads CASSSPGTGKDTQYF. The CDR3 coding sequence is TGTGCCAGCAGCTCCCCCGGGACAGGGAAAGATACGCAGTATTTT.

The V gene is TRBV4-2, the J gene TRBJ2-1; D unresolved. Germline V CDR1 and CDR2: LGHNA, YNFKEQ. The V gene lost 1 base and the J gene lost 0 bases, with 10 bases spanning the gap. The CDR3 spans 16 residues. The CDR3 DNA sequence: TGTGCCAGCAGCCAAGGACTCATGAGCTCCTACAATGAGCAGTTCTTC. Translation: CASSQGLMSSYNEQFF.

The chain has TRBV7-2 and TRBJ2-1; D may be TRBD2 (6 bases). Germline V gene lookup returns CDR1 SGHTA and CDR2 FQGNSA. This CDR3 has 15 amino acids. Trimming removed 1 base at V and 5 bases at J, with 12 bases between. CDR3 sequence: CASSLDLGSDNEQFF. In DNA, the CDR3 is TGTGCCAGCAGCTTAGATCTCGGGAGTGACAATGAGCAGTTCTTC.

The chain links TRBV10-3 to TRBJ1-1; no clear D. V gave up 6 bases and J gave up 0 bases, with 11 bases separating them. CDR1 is ENHRY, CDR2 SYGVKD, per germline. The CDR3 extends over 14 amino acids. The CDR3 reads CAIREPTMNTEAFF. CDR3 bases: TGTGCCATCAGGGAACCTACTATGAACACTGAAGCTTTCTTT.

CDR3 sequence reads: CSGGVGNTIYF. The CDR3 DNA reads TGCAGCGGGGGGGTTGGAAACACCATATATTTT. The V call is TRBV20-1, the J call TRBJ1-3; possibly TRBD1 for D (5 bases). Germline V gene sequence: CDR1 DFQATT, CDR2 SNEGSKA (reference sequence). This CDR3 contains 11 residues.

The V call is TRBV6-5, the J call TRBJ1-1; no clear D gene. V gave up 0 bases and J gave up 6 bases, with 17 bases separating them. Germline assignment: CDR1 MNHEY and CDR2 SVGAGI. The CDR3 loop spans 16 amino acids. The CDR3 protein is CASSYSGLGGSAEAFF. CDR3 nucleotides: TGTGCCAGCAGTTACTCAGGTCTGGGAGGATCGGCTGAAGCTTTCTTT.

The genes are TRBV11-2 and TRBJ1-1, with 10 bases identical to TRBD1. The CDR3 loop spans 16 amino acids. The junction had 9 bases not matched to a gene; V was cut back by 6 bases and J by 2 bases. CDR1 SGHAT and CDR2 FQNNGV come from the germline V gene. Here the CDR3 DNA reads TGTGCCAGCAGACCCGACAGGGGGCTCGGTAACACTGAAGCTTTCTTT. It specifies CASRPDRGLGNTEAFF. The complete variable domain, with remaining parts taken from reference TRBV11-2 and TRBJ1-1, reads EAGVAQSPRYKIIEKRQSVAFWCNPISGHATLYWYQQILGQGPKLLIQFQNNGVVDDSQLPKDRFSAERLKGVDSTLKIQPAKLEDSAVYLCASRPDRGLGNTEAFFGQGTRLTVV.